Listed below are T cell receptor beta chains from one sample, sequenced in a study of blood T cell repertoires in COVID-19. The assay was immunoSEQ multiplex PCR, and TCRdb's table has in-frame clones only and misses some. This sample yields some 74,000 clones, of which roughly nine tenths are seen a single time; approximately 2.4% belongs to the top ten. The sequencing sample was made of peripheral blood. The receptors were gathered from a middle-aged man with COVID-19, enrolled during active disease. CDR3s include the opening cysteine and the closing phenylalanine or tryptophan. D genes are given only for firm matches. Part of the rows lack a size; the others show once, few, many or a class for expanded clones.

v_call	clone_size	j_call	d_call	cdr3_aa	cdr3_nt
TRBV12-3/TRBV12-4	.	TRBJ1-2	.	CASSPGFRGGYTF	TGTGCCAGCAGTCCTGGGTTCCGCGGTGGCTACACCTTC
TRBV18	.	TRBJ2-1	TRBD1	CASSSNSGGSGNEQFF	TGTGCCAGCTCCTCAAACTCAGGGGGCTCTGGCAATGAGCAGTTCTTC
TRBV7-9	once	TRBJ2-7	TRBD1	CASSLPGTGDYEQYF	TGTGCCAGCAGTCTCCCCGGGACAGGGGACTACGAGCAGTACTTC
TRBV7-8	once	TRBJ2-2	.	CASSFLGTRATGELFF	TGTGCCAGCAGCTTCTTGGGGACAAGAGCCACCGGGGAGCTGTTTTTT
TRBV11-1	.	TRBJ1-4	TRBD1	CASSSTGEVGKLFF	TGTGCCAGCAGCTCGACAGGGGAGGTCGGAAAACTGTTTTTT
TRBV4-2	.	TRBJ2-2	TRBD2	CASSPSIAGETGELFF	TGTGCCAGCAGCCCCTCGATAGCGGGAGAAACCGGGGAGCTGTTTTTT
TRBV19	.	TRBJ2-3	.	CASDSGYTDTQYF	TGTGCCAGTGACTCGGGGTACACAGATACGCAGTATTTT
TRBV3-1/TRBV3-2	.	TRBJ2-5	.	CASSQEPLSGFASYF	TGTGCCAGCAGCCAAGAGCCCTTATCGGGGTTTGCGTCCTACTTC
TRBV5-1	.	TRBJ1-3	.	CASSSGSGSGNTIYF	TGCGCCAGCAGTTCAGGCAGTGGGTCTGGAAACACCATATATTTT
TRBV18	.	TRBJ2-5	TRBD1	CASSPDRGREETQYF	TGTGCCAGCTCACCGGACAGGGGGCGCGAGGAGACCCAGTACTTC
TRBV5-1	.	TRBJ2-2	.	CASSLTGENTGELFF	TGCGCCAGCAGCTTGACGGGGGAGAACACCGGGGAGCTGTTTTTT
TRBV19	.	TRBJ2-5	TRBD2	CASSSRLAGVMETQYF	TGTGCCAGCAGTAGCCGACTAGCGGGGGTGATGGAGACCCAGTACTTC
TRBV6-5	.	TRBJ2-2	TRBD2	CASGYGTTNTGELFF	TGTGCCAGCGGTTACGGGACTACGAACACCGGGGAGCTGTTTTTT
TRBV10-3	once	TRBJ2-3	.	CAIRGTTRSLGQDTQYF	TGTGCCATCAGGGGGACAACTAGGTCGTTGGGACAAGATACGCAGTATTTT